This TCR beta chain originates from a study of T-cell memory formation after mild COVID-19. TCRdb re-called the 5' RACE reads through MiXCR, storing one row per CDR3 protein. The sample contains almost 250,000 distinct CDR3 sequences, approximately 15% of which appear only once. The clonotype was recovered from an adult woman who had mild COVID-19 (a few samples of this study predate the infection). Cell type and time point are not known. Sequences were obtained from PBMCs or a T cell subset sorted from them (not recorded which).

CDR3 nucleotide sequence: TGTGCCAGCAGTTACCATTACAATGAGCAGTTCTTC. It yields the protein CASSYHYNEQFF. The J gene is TRBJ2-1, the V gene TRBV6-2 or TRBV6-3; D is undetermined. V lost 2 bases and J lost 4, with 3 bases in between. Germline V lookup: CDR1 MNHEY, CDR2 SVGEGT. CDR3 length equals 12 residues.